This paragraph covers one TCR beta chain sequence. Its antigen is not known. This sample was taken from a study of radiotherapy plus CTLA-4 blockade in lung cancer. Study-wide points: After treatment with radiotherapy plus ipilimumab, TCR clones that came from the tumor expanded in blood. Strongest reported response predictors: early blood clone changes and post-radiation interferon-beta.

The repertoire was sequenced with immunoSEQ multiplex PCR; TCRdb's copy has only in-frame clones and lacks some. Among approximately 53,000 clones listed, approximately 84% were seen once. Germline V gives CDR1 SNHLY, CDR2 FYNNEI. The CDR3 sequence is 14 residues long. V lost 1 base, J lost 6 bases, and 13 bases lay in between. The sequencing used peripheral blood, collected from a patient treated with radiotherapy plus ipilimumab. This chain joins TRBV2 and TRBJ2-7; D gene uncertain. The clonotype originates from a human donor with non-small cell lung cancer whose response to radiotherapy plus ipilimumab could not be evaluated. The DNA of the CDR3 is TGTGCCAGCAGTGAAGGGAGCGCGGTGACCGAGCAGTACTTC. Its protein product is CASSEGSAVTEQYF.